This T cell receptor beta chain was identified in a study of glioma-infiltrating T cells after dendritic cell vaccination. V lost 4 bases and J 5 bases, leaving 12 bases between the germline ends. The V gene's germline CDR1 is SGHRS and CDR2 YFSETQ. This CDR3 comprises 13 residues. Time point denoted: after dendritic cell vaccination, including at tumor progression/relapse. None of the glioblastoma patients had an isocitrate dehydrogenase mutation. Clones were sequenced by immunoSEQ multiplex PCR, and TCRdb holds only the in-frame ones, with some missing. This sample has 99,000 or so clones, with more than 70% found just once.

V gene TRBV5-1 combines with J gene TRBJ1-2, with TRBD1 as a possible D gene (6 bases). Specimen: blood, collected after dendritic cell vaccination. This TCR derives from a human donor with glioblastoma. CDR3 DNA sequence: TGCGCCAGCAGCCCACAGGGTACTTATGGCTACACCTTC. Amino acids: CASSPQGTYGYTF.